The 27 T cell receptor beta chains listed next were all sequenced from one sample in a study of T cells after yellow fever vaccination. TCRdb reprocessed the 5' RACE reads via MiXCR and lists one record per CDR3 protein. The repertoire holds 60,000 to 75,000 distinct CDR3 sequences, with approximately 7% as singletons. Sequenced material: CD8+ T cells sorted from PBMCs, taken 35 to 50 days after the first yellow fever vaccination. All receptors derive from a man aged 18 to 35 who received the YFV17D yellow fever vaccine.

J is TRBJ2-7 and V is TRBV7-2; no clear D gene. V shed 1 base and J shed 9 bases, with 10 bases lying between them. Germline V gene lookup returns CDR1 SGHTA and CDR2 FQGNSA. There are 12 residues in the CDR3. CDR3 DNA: TGTGCCAGCAGCTTAGGATCATGGGGGCAGTACTTC. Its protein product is CASSLGSWGQYF. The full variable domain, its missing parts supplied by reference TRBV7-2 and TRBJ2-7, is GAGVSQSPSNKVTEKGKDVELRCDPISGHTALYWYRQSLGQGLEFLIYFQGNSAPDKSGLPSDRFSAERTGGSVSTLTIQRTQQEDSAVYLCASSLGSWGQYFGPGTRLTVT.

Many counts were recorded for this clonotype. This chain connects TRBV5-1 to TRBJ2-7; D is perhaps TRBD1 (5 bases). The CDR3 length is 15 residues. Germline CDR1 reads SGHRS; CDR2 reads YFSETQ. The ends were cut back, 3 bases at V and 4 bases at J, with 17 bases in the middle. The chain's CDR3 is CASSSPGGAGYEQYF. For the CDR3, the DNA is TGCGCCAGCAGCTCTCCAGGTGGGGCAGGGTACGAGCAGTACTTC.

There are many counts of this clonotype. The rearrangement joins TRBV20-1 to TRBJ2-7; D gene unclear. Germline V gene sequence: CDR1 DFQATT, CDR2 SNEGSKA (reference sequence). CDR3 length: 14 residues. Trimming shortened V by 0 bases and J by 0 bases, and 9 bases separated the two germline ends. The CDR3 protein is CSARDQLHSYEQYV. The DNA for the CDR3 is TGCAGTGCTAGAGATCAGCTACACTCCTACGAGCAGTACGTC.

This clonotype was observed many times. In DNA, the CDR3 is TGCGCCAGCAGCCAAGATCTCGGACAGGGAAGGGGCTACACCTTC. Protein product: CASSQDLGQGRGYTF. V usage is TRBV4-3 and J usage is TRBJ1-2, with TRBD1 matching 8 bases. Germline V lookup: CDR1 LGHNA, CDR2 YSLEER. The CDR3 contains 15 residues. With V trimmed by 0 bases and J by 8 bases, 8 bases remained unmatched.

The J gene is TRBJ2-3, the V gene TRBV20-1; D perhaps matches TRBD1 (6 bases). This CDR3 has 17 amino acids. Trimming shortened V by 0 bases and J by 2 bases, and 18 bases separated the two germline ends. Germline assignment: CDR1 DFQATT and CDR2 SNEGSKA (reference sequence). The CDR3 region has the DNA TGCAGTGCTAGAGATAGCCAGGGGCCCTGGAACACAGATACGCAGTATTTT. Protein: CSARDSQGPWNTDTQYF.

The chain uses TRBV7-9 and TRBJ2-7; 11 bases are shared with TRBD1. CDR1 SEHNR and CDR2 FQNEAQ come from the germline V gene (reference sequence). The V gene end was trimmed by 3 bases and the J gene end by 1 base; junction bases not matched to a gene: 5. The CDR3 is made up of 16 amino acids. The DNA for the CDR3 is TGTGCCAGCAGCTTGGTAGGACAGGGGGCTTCCTACGAGCAGTACGTC. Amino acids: CASSLVGQGASYEQYV.

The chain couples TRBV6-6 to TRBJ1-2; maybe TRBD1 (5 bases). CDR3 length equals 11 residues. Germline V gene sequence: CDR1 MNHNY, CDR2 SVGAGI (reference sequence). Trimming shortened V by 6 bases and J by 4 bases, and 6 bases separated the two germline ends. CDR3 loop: CASRQAYGYTF. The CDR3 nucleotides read TGTGCCAGCAGACAGGCCTATGGCTACACCTTC.

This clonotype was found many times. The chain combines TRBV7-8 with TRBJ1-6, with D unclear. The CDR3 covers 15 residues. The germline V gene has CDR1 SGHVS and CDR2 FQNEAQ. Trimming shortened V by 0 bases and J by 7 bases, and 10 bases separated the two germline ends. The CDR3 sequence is CASSLAPRRNSPLHF. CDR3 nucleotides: TGTGCCAGCAGCTTAGCCCCACGACGGAATTCACCCCTCCACTTT.

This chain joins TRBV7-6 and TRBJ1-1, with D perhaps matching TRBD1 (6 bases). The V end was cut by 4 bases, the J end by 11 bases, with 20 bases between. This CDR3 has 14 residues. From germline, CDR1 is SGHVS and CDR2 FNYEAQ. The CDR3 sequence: CASSSLSGGEGAFF. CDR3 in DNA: TGTGCCAGCAGCTCCCTCTCCGGGGGCGAAGGGGCTTTCTTT.

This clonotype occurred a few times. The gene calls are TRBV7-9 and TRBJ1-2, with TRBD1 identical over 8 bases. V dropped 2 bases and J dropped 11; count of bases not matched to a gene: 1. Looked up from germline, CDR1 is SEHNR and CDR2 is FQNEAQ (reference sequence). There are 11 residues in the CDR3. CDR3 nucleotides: TGTGCCAGCAGCTTAAGGGACAGGTACACCTTC. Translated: CASSLRDRYTF.

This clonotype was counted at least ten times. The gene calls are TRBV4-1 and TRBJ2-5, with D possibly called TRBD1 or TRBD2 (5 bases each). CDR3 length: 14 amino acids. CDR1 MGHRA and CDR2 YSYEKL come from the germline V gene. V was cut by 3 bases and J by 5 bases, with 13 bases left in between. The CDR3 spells CASSHLGTTETQYF. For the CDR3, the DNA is TGCGCCAGCAGCCATCTTGGGACGACGGAGACCCAGTACTTC.

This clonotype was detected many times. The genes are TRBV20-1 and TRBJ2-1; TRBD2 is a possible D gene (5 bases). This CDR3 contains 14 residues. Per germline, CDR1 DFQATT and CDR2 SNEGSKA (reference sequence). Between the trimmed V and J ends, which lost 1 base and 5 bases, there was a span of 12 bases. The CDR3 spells CSARGLRANNEQFF. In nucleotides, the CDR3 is TGCAGTGCTAGAGGATTGCGGGCTAACAATGAGCAGTTCTTC.

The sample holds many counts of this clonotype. DNA of the CDR3: TGTGCCAGCAGTCGACTAGCGGGGGGGAACACCGGGGAGCTGTTTTTT. Its protein product is CASSRLAGGNTGELFF. The chain joins TRBV7-6 to TRBJ2-2, with 13 nucleotides matching TRBD2. Unmatched junction bases numbered 2, after V lost 6 bases and J lost 1 base. There are 16 residues in the CDR3. CDR1 is SGHVS and CDR2 is FNYEAQ in the germline V gene.

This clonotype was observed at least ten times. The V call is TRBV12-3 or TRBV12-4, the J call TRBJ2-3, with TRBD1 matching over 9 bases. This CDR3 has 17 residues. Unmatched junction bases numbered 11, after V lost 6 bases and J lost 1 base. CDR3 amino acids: CASRTGQGPSGTDTQYF. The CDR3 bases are TGTGCCAGCAGGACGGGACAGGGTCCTTCGGGCACAGATACGCAGTATTTT.

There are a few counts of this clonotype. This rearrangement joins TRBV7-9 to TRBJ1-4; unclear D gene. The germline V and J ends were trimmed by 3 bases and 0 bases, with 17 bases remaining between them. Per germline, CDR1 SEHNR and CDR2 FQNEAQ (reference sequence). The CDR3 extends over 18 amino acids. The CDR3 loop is CASSFPEHTFATNEKLFF. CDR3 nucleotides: TGTGCCAGCAGCTTTCCGGAGCACACCTTTGCAACTAATGAAAAACTGTTTTTT.

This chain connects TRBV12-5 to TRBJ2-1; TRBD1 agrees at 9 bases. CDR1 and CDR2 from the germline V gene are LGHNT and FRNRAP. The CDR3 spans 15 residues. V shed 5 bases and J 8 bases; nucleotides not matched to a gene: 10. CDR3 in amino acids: CASGMGQGAHHEQFF. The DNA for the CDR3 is TGTGCTAGTGGTATGGGACAGGGAGCACACCATGAGCAGTTCTTC.

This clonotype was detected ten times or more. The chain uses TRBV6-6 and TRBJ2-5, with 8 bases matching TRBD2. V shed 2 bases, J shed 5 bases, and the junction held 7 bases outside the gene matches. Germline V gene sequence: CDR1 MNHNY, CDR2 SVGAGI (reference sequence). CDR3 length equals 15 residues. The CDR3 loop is CASSYEAGVGETQYF. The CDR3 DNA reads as TGTGCCAGCAGTTACGAAGCGGGGGTAGGGGAGACCCAGTACTTC.

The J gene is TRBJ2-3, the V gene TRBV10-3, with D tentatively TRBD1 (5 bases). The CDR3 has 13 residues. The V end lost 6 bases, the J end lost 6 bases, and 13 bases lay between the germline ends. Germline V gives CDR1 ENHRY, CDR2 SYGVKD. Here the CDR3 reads CAIRDGARDTQYF. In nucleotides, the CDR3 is TGTGCCATCAGGGATGGGGCCCGGGATACGCAGTATTTT.

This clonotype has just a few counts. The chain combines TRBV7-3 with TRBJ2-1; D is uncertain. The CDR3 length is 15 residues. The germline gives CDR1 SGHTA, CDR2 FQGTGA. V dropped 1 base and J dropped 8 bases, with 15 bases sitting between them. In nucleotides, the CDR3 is TGTGCCAGCAGCTTAATAATCGGCCCGGATGATGAGCAGTTCTTC. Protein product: CASSLIIGPDDEQFF.

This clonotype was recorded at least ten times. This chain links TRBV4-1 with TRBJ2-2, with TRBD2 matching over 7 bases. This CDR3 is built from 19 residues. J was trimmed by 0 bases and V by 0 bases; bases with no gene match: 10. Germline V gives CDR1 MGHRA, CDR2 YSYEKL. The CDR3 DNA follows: TGCGCCAGCAGCCAAGATCAAGTCCCTCTAGCGGCGAACACCGGGGAGCTGTTTTTT. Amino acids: CASSQDQVPLAANTGELFF.

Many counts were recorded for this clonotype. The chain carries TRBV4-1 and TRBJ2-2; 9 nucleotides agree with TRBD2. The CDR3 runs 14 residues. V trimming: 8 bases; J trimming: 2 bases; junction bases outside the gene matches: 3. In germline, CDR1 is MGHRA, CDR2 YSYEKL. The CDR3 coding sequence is TGCGCCAGCGGAGCGGGGGGAAACACCGGGGAGCTGTTTTTT. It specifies CASGAGGNTGELFF.

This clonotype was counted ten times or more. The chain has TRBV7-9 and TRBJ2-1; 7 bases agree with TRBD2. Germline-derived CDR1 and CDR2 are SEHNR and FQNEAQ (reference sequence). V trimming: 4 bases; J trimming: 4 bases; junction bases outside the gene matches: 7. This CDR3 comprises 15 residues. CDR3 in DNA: TGTGCCAGCAGCTCCTCGGGCGGGGGATACAATGAGCAGTTCTTC. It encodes CASSSSGGGYNEQFF.

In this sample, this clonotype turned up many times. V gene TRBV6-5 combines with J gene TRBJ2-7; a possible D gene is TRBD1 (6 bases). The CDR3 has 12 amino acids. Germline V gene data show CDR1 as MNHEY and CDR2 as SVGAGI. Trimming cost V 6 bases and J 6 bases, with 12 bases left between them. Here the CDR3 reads CASRHTGTEQYV. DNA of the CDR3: TGTGCCAGCAGACATACAGGGACCGAGCAGTACGTC.

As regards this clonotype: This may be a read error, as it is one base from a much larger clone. CDR3 nucleotide sequence: TGCAGCCCCGTTGAGATAAGCACAGATACGCAGTGTTTT. This encodes CSPVEISTDTQCF. V gene TRBV29-1 combines with J gene TRBJ2-3; D unresolved. CDR1 SQVTM and CDR2 ANQGSEA come from the germline V gene. The length of the CDR3 is 13 residues.

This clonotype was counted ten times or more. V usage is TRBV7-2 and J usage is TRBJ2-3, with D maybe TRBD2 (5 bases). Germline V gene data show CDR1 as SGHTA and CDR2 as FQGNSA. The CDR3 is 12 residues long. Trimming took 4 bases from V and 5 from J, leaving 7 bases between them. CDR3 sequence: CASSSGLDTQYF. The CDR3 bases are TGTGCCAGCAGCTCCGGACTAGATACGCAGTATTTT.

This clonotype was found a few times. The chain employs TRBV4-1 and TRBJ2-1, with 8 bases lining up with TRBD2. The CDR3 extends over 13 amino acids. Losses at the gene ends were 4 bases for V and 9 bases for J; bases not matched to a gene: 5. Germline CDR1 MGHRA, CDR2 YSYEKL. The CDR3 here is CASSPDGGGEQFF. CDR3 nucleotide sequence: TGCGCCAGCAGCCCCGACGGGGGGGGTGAGCAGTTCTTC.

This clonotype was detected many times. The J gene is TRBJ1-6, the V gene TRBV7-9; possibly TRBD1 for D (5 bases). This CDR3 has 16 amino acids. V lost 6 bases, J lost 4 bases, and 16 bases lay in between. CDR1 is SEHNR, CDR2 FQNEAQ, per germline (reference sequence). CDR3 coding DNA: TGTGCCAGCAGATTTGGGGCGACCGGATATAATTCACCCCTCCACTTT. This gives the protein CASRFGATGYNSPLHF. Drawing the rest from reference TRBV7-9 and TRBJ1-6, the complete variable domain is DTGVSQNPRHKITKRGQNVTFRCDPISEHNRLYWYRQTLGQGPEFLTYFQNEAQLEKSRLLSDRFSAERPKGSFSTLEIQRTEQGDSAMYLCASRFGATGYNSPLHFGNGTRLTVT.